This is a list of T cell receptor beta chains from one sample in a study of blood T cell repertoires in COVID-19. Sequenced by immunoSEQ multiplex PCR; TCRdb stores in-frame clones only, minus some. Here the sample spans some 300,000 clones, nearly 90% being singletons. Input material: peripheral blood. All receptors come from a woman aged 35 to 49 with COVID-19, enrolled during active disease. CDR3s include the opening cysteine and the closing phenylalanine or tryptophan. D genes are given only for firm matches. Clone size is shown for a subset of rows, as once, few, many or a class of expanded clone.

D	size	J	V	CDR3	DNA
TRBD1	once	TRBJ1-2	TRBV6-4	CASSDNPQAGGAKDGYTF	TGTGCCAGCAGTGACAACCCACAGGCAGGGGGCGCAAAGGATGGCTACACCTTC
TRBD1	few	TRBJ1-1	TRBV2	CARGQMNTEAFF	TGTGCCAGGGGACAGATGAACACTGAAGCTTTCTTT
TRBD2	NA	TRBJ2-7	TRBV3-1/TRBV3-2	CASSHYTSGGSYEQYF	TGTGCCAGCAGCCACTACACTAGCGGGGGCTCCTACGAGCAGTACTTC
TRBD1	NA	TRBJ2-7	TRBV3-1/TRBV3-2	CASQNRGYEQYF	TGTGCCAGCCAGAACAGGGGGTACGAGCAGTACTTC
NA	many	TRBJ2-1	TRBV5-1	CASSLASSSYNEQFF	TGCGCCAGCAGCTTGGCGTCTAGCAGTTACAATGAGCAGTTCTTC
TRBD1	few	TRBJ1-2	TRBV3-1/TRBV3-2	CASSHLGQGAAGYTF	TGTGCCAGCAGCCACCTGGGACAGGGGGCTGCTGGCTACACCTTC
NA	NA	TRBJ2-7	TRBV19	CASSIRGGEQYF	TGTGCCAGTAGTATACGGGGAGGCGAGCAGTACTTC
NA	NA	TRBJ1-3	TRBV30	CAWRRNTGTSGNTIYF	TGTGCCTGGAGACGAAATACAGGGACCTCTGGAAACACCATATATTTT
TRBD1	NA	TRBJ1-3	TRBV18	CASSPRRDRGRFGNTIYF	TGTGCCAGCTCACCCCGTCGGGACAGGGGGCGATTTGGAAACACCATATATTTT
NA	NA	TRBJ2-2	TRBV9	CASTRGPENTGELFF	TGTGCCAGCACCCGCGGTCCCGAGAACACCGGGGAGCTGTTTTTT
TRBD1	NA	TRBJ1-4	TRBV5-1	CASSLGAGQGGEKLFF	TGCGCCAGCAGCTTGGGAGCTGGACAGGGCGGTGAAAAACTGTTTTTT
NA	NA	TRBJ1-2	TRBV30	CAWSAGTRLYGYTF	TGTGCCTGGAGTGCCGGGACACGACTCTATGGCTACACCTTC
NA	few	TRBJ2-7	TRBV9	CASSVLDTPYEQYF	TGTGCCAGCAGCGTGTTGGACACCCCCTACGAGCAGTACTTC
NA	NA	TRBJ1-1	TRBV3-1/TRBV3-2	CASRRILSPGTEAFF	TGTGCCAGCAGGCGGATCCTGTCCCCGGGGACTGAAGCTTTCTTT
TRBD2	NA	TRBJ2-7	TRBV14	CASSPTPGLAGGPSYEQYF	TGTGCCAGCAGCCCCACCCCGGGGCTAGCGGGAGGTCCCTCCTACGAGCAGTACTTC
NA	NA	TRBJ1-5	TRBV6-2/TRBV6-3	CASSSWTLSNQPQHF	TGTGCCAGCAGTTCCTGGACTCTTAGCAATCAGCCCCAGCATTTT
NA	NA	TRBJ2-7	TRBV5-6	CASSRGTHSYEQYF	TGTGCCAGCAGCCGCGGGACCCACTCCTACGAGCAGTACTTC
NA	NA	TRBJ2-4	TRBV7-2	CASSSPLFPPGELYF	TGTGCCAGCAGCTCTCCCCTTTTTCCCCCGGGAGAACTGTACTTC
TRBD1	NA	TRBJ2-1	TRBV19	CASSIGTGTYNEQFF	TGTGCCAGTAGTATTGGGACAGGGACCTACAATGAGCAGTTCTTC
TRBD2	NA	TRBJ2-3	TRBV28	CASSLGLAGAIADTQYF	TGTGCCAGCAGTTTAGGACTAGCGGGAGCGATAGCAGATACGCAGTATTTT
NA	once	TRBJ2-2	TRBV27	CASRRADGELFF	TGTGCCAGCAGACGAGCGGACGGGGAGCTGTTTTTT
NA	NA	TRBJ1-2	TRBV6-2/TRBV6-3	CASSLRSGTIYGYTF	TGTGCCAGCAGTCTGCGATCCGGGACAATCTATGGCTACACCTTC
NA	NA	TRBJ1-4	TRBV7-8	CASSARTDEKLFF	TGTGCCAGCAGCGCCCGGACAGACGAAAAACTGTTTTTT
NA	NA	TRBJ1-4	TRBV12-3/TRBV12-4	CASLDSAYEKLFF	TGTGCCAGCTTGGACAGTGCATATGAAAAACTGTTTTTT
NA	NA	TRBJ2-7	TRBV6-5	CASTRMTNEQYF	TGTGCCAGCACTAGAATGACCAACGAGCAGTACTTC
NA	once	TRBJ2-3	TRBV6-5	CATSGGTRHTQYF	TGTGCCACCTCCGGCGGGACGCGGCATACGCAGTATTTT
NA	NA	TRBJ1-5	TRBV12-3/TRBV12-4	CASSKDRVQPQHF	TGTGCCAGCAGTAAGGACAGAGTCCAGCCCCAGCATTTT
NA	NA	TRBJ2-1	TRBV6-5	CASSLQGRNEQFF	TGTGCCAGCAGTTTACAGGGGAGGAATGAGCAGTTCTTC
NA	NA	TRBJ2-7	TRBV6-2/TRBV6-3	CASSYSQRGPYEQYF	TGTGCCAGCAGTTACTCGCAAAGAGGGCCCTACGAGCAGTACTTC
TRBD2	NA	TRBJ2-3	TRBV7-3	CASSLEIAGGTDTQYF	TGTGCCAGCAGCTTAGAGATAGCGGGAGGCACAGATACGCAGTATTTT
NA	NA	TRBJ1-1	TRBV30	CAWRAGGTWTEAFF	TGTGCCTGGAGGGCGGGGGGGACGTGGACTGAAGCTTTCTTT
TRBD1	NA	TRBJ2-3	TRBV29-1	CSVPRDRGSLSDTQYF	TGCAGCGTCCCCCGGGACAGGGGATCTCTTTCAGATACGCAGTATTTT
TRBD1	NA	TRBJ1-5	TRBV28	CASSLQTGGAQPQHF	TGTGCCAGCAGTTTACAGACAGGGGGCGCGCAGCCCCAGCATTTT
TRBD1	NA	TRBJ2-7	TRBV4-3	CASSQHRGRVEQYF	TGCGCCAGCAGCCAACACAGGGGGCGGGTCGAGCAGTACTTC
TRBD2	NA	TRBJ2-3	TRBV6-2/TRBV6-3	CASSDSGGSTDTQYF	TGTGCCAGCAGTGATAGCGGGGGGTCCACAGATACGCAGTATTTT
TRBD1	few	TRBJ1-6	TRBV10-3	CAISPLGTGSGNSPLHF	TGTGCCATCAGTCCACTCGGGACAGGGAGTGGAAATTCACCCCTCCACTTT
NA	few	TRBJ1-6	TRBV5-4	CASSIGSSYNSPLHF	TGTGCCAGCAGCATTGGTAGCTCCTATAATTCACCCCTCCACTTT
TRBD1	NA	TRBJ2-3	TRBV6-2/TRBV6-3	CASSYFWDSPHTQYF	TGTGCCAGCAGTTATTTCTGGGACAGTCCTCATACGCAGTATTTT
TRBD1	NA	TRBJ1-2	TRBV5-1	CASSSDRVEGYTF	TGCGCCAGCAGCTCCGACAGGGTAGAGGGCTACACCTTC
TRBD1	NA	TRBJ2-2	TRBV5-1	CASSVGTANTGELFF	TGCGCCAGCAGCGTCGGGACAGCGAACACCGGGGAGCTGTTTTTT
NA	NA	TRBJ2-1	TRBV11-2	CASSLVSGYNEQFF	TGTGCCAGCAGCTTGGTTAGCGGTTACAATGAGCAGTTCTTC
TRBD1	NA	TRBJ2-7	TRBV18	CASSRTGVYEQYF	TGTGCCAGCTCGCGGACAGGGGTCTACGAGCAGTACTTC
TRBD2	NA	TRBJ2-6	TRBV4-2	CATSRGGYSGANVLTF	TGTGCCACCTCGCGGGGAGGGTACTCTGGGGCCAACGTCCTGACTTTC
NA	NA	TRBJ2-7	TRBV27	CASRSPGEGSYEQYF	TGTGCCAGCAGGTCGCCAGGGGAAGGAAGCTACGAGCAGTACTTC
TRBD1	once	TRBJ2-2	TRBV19	CASRTRDSMNTGELFF	TGTGCCAGTAGAACCCGGGACAGTATGAACACCGGGGAGCTGTTTTTT
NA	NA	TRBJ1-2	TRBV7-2	CASSPRQVPYGYTF	TGTGCCAGCAGCCCCAGACAGGTCCCATATGGCTACACCTTC